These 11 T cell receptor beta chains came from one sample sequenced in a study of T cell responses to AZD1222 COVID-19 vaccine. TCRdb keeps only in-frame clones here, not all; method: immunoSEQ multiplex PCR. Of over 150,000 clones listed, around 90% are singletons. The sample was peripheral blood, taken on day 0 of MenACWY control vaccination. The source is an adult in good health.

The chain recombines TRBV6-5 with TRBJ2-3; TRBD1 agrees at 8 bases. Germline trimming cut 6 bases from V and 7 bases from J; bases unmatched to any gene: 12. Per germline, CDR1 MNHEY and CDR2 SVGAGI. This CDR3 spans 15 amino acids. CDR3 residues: CASSRAGTGAHTQYF. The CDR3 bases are TGTGCCAGCAGCCGAGCCGGGACAGGTGCGCATACGCAGTATTTT.

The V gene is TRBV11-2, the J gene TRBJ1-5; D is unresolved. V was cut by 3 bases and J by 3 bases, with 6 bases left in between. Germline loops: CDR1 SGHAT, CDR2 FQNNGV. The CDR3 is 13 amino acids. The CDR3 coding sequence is TGTGCCAGCAGCTTGGTCATCAATCAGCCCCAGCATTTT. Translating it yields CASSLVINQPQHF.

CDR3 residues: CASSLSWQGLYRAGYTF. CDR3 nucleotides: TGTGCCAGCAGTTTATCTTGGCAGGGATTGTACCGCGCTGGCTACACCTTC. The rearrangement links TRBV27 to TRBJ1-2; TRBD1 might be the D (5 bases). V shed 0 bases and J shed 7 bases, with 21 bases lying between them. From germline, CDR1 is MNHEY and CDR2 SMNVEV (reference sequence). This CDR3 is built from 17 residues.

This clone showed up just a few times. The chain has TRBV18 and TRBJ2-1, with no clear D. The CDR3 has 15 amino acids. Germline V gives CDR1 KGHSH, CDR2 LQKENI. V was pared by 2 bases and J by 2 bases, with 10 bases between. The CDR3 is CASSPNVGAYNEQFF. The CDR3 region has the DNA TGTGCCAGCTCACCAAATGTGGGTGCCTACAATGAGCAGTTCTTC.

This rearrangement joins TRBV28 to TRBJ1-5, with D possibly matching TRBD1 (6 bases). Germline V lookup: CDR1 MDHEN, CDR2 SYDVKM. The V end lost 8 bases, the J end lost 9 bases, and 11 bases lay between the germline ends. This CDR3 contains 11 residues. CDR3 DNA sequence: TGTGCCAGCGTCTCCAGGGGGCCCCAGCATTTT. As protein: CASVSRGPQHF.

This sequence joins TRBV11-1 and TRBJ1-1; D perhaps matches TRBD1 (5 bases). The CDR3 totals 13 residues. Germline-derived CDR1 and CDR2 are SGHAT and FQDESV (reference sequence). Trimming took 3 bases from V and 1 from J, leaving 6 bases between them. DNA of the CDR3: TGTGCCAGCAGCTTCGACAGGAACACTGAAGCTTTCTTT. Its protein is CASSFDRNTEAFF. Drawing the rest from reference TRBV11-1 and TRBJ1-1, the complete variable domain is EAEVAQSPRYKITEKSQAVAFWCDPISGHATLYWYRQILGQGPELLVQFQDESVVDDSQLPKDRFSAERLKGVDSTLKIQPAELGDSAMYLCASSFDRNTEAFFGQGTRLTVV.

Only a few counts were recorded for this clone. In DNA, the CDR3 is TGTGCCAGCAGCCAAGATCTAGCGGAATCCTACGAGCAGTACTTC. It codes for CASSQDLAESYEQYF. The rearrangement uses TRBV3-1 (or the pseudogene TRBV3-2) and TRBJ2-7, with 7 bases aligning to TRBD2. CDR1 is LGHDT, CDR2 YNNKEL, per germline (reference sequence). The CDR3 extends over 15 amino acids. Germline trimming cut 0 bases from V and 1 base from J; bases unmatched to any gene: 3.

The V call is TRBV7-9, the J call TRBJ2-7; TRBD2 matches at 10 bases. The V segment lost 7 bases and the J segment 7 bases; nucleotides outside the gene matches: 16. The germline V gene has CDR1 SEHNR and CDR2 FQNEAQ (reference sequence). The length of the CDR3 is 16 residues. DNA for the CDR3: TGTGCCAGCACCACCGGGAGGGAAGCGGGAGGGCGGGAGCAGTACTTC. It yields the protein CASTTGREAGGREQYF.

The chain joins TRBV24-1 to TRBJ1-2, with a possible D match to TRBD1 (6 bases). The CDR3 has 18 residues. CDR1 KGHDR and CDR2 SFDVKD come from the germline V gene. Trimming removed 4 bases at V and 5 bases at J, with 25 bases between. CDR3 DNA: TGTGCCACCAGTGACCCTTCGCGGGACACACAAGGGATGTATGGCTACACCTTC. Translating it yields CATSDPSRDTQGMYGYTF.

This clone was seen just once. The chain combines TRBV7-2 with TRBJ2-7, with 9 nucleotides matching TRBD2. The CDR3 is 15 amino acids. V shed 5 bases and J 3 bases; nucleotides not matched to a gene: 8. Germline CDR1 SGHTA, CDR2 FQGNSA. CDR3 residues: CASSPTSGPYYEQYF. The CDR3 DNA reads TGTGCCAGCAGCCCTACTAGCGGGCCCTACTACGAGCAGTACTTC.

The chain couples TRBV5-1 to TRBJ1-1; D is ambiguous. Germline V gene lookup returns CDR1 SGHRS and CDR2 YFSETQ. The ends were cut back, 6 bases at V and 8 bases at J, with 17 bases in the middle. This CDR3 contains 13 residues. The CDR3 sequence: CASTEGRVREAFF. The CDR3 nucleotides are TGCGCCAGCACCGAAGGTCGGGTACGGGAAGCTTTCTTT. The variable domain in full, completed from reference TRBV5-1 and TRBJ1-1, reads KAGVTQTPRYLIKTRGQQVTLSCSPISGHRSVSWYQQTPGQGLQFLFEYFSETQRNKGNFPGRFSGRQFSNSRSEMNVSTLELGDSALYLCASTEGRVREAFFGQGTRLTVV.